One sample yielded the 5 T cell receptor beta chains listed below, sequenced in a study of post-analysis software for immune sequencing data. Each TCR beta cDNA library carried unique molecular identifiers. TCRdb re-derived calls from the PCR reads in MiXCR, one entry per CDR3 protein. The data hold fewer than 600,000 distinct CDR3 sequences, with 45% observed a single time. Regarding the study as a whole: Roughly five TRBV segments were significantly more frequent in patients than in controls. TRBV5-6, TRBV5-1 and TRBV20-1 were among these segments.

These receptors have no known antigen. Sample: blood. The receptors were sampled from a girl aged 5 to 17 with multiple sclerosis.

This sequence joins TRBV20-1 and TRBJ1-1, with TRBD1 matching 7 bases. The ends lost 3 bases at V and 4 bases at J; junction bases unmatched: 8. The germline CDR1 and CDR2 sequences are DFQATT and SNEGSKA (reference sequence). This CDR3 region has 14 residues. This CDR3 reads CSARAGGKSTEAFF. The CDR3 DNA reads TGCAGTGCTAGGGCAGGGGGAAAGAGCACTGAAGCTTTCTTT.

The rearrangement joins TRBV6-1 to TRBJ1-2; D is undetermined. The germline V gene encodes CDR1 MNHNS and CDR2 SASEGT. Trimming took off 3 bases at V and 7 bases at J, with 9 bases between the two ends. There are 12 residues in the CDR3. CDR3 DNA sequence: TGTGCCAGCAGTGATCGGTCGACTGGCTACACCTTC. It specifies CASSDRSTGYTF.

This clonotype appeared a few times. The chain joins TRBV20-1 to TRBJ2-7; no clear D gene. The CDR3 is made up of 17 amino acids. Germline CDR1 reads DFQATT; CDR2 reads SNEGSKA (reference sequence). V was clipped by 5 bases and J by 1 base, with 24 bases between them. The CDR3 bases are TGCAGTGCTGAGACACTTAGCCTCTTAAAAGCTTCCTACGAGCAGTACTTC. Its protein is CSAETLSLLKASYEQYF.

The rearrangement joins TRBV7-3 to TRBJ2-1; maybe TRBD2 (6 bases). The CDR3 totals 16 residues. Germline loops: CDR1 SGHTA, CDR2 FQGTGA. Trimming pared 1 base from V and 7 bases from J, leaving 17 bases between. CDR3 DNA sequence: TGTGCCAGCAGCTTAAGAGGCGGGAAGGTGTTAAATGAGCAGTTCTTC. As protein: CASSLRGGKVLNEQFF.

On this clonotype itself: One end of the junction fails to match germline, which may point to a read error. The J gene is TRBJ2-1, the V gene TRBV5-1; TRBD1 agrees at 8 bases. The CDR3 is 17 amino acids. Germline V CDR1 and CDR2: SGHRS, YFSETQ. The CDR3 DNA follows: TGCGCCAGCAGCTATAGGACAGGGCCAGGCTCCTACAATGAGCAGTGCTTC. Its translation is CASSYRTGPGSYNEQCF.